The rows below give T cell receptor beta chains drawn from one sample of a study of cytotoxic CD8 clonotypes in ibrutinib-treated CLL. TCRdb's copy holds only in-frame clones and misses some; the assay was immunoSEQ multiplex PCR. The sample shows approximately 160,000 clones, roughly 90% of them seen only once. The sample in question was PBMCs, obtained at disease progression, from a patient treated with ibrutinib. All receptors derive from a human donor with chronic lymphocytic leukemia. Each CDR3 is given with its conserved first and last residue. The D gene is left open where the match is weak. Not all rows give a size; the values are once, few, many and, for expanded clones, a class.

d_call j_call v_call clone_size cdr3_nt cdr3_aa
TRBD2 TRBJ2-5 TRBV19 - TGTGCCAGTAGTATGCCCCGCGGGAGAGAGACCCAGTACTTC CASSMPRGRETQYF
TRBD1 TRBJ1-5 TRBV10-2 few TGCGCCAGCAGCCTGGGACAGAGATATAGCAATCAGCCCCAGCATTTT CASSLGQRYSNQPQHF
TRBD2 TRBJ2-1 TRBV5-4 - TGTGCCAGCAGCACGGGACTAGCGGGACTAACCTACAATGAGCAGTTCTTC CASSTGLAGLTYNEQFF
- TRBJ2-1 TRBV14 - TGTGCCAGCAGCCGGGCTCTTGTGGGCTACAATGAGCAGTTCTTC CASSRALVGYNEQFF
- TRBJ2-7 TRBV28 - TGTGCCAGCAGTTTCCTGGGCACTTGGGAGCAGTACTTC CASSFLGTWEQYF
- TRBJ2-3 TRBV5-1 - TGCGCCAGCAGCTTAGGGGGTGCAGATACGCAGTATTTT CASSLGGADTQYF
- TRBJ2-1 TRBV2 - TGTGCCAGCACGAGCGGAGTCTACAATGAGCAGTTCTTC CASTSGVYNEQFF
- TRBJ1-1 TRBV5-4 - TGTGCCAGCACTTTGTTGGGGGGAGGTACTGAAGCTTTCTTT CASTLLGGGTEAFF
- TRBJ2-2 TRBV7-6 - TGTGCCAGCAGCTGGGGACTCGGGGCGGTCACCGGGGAGCTGTTTTTT CASSWGLGAVTGELFF
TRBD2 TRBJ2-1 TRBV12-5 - TGTGCTAGTCTACGGTTGGGCGACAGCGGGGGGTTCTTC CASLRLGDSGGFF
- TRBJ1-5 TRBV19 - TGTGCCAGTGAAGCAGGGGATTATAGCAATCAGCCCCAGCATTTT CASEAGDYSNQPQHF
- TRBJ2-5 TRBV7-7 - TGTGCTAGCAGGCCCAGGGGGACAGCGGGGTCCTTGGAGACCCAGTACTTC CASRPRGTAGSLETQYF
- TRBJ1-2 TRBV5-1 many TGCGCCAGCAGCTTGCGGGCAGGGACCACCCGAAAGGATGGCTACACCTTC CASSLRAGTTRKDGYTF
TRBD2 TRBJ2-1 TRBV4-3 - TGCGCCAGCAGCCAAGAGTGGCCAGCGGGATACCTCAATGAGCAGTTCTTC CASSQEWPAGYLNEQFF
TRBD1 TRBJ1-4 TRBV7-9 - TGTGCCAGCAGCTTAGTTCGACAGGGGGGTGAAAAACTGTTTTTT CASSLVRQGGEKLFF
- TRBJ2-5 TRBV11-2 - TGTGCCAGCAGCCATGACAGTTTGACTCAAGAGACCCAGTACTTC CASSHDSLTQETQYF
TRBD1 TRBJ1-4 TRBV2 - TGTGCCGGCGGACAGGGAGACGAAAAACTGTTTTTT CAGGQGDEKLFF
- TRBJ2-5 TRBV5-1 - TGCGCCAGCATGACGACAGGTGGCCAAGAGACCCAGTACTTC CASMTTGGQETQYF
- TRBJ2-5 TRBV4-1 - TGCGCCAGCAGCCAAGATTTGCGGGCGGAGGCAGGGAGGCGAGAGACCCAGTACTTC CASSQDLRAEAGRRETQYF
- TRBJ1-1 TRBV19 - TGTGCCAGTATTGGACCAACAGGTGTGAACACTGAAGCTTTCTTT CASIGPTGVNTEAFF
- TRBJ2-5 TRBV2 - TGTGCCAGCAGGGCCCTGGGCGGTGGGGAGGAGACCCAGTACTTC CASRALGGGEETQYF
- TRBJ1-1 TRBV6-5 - TGTGCCAGCAGTTGGGGCCGGGGAACTGAAGCTTTCTTT CASSWGRGTEAFF